This T cell receptor beta chain stems from a study of shared clonotypes between healthy human individuals. Per germline, CDR1 LGHNA and CDR2 YSLEER. The CDR3 extends over 15 amino acids. Method: immunoSEQ multiplex PCR; TCRdb's copy keeps in-frame clones and lacks some. The sample consists of over 400,000 clones, 70% to 80% of them appearing once. This receptor was taken from a woman between 40 and 50 years old in good health. Some clones in this sample may be carry-over from other donors' samples. The material sequenced was PBMCs. This rearrangement joins TRBV4-3 to TRBJ2-5; D might be TRBD2 (6 bases). The J call is uncertain, as TRBJ2-7 better fits the DNA end. The CDR3 region has the DNA TGCGCCAGCAGCCAAGTGGGGGGAGGTGCCTACGAGCAGTACTTC. It encodes CASSQVGGGAYEQYF.